This T cell receptor (beta chain) appears in the sequencing data of a study of control samples from healthy donors and cancer patients. Profiled with immunoSEQ multiplex PCR; TCRdb holds only in-frame clones, not every one. The sample includes 90,000 to 150,000 clones, about nine tenths seen only once; the top ten take less than 4%. Germline V CDR1 and CDR2: MNHNS, SASEGT. V shed 0 bases, J shed 2 bases, and the junction held 6 bases outside the gene matches. The CDR3 totals 17 residues. The TCR originated in a man aged 35-49 years in good health. The V and J genes are TRBV6-1 and TRBJ2-7, with TRBD2 matching over 11 bases. The sample was blood. The CDR3 DNA reads TGTGCCAGCAGTGAAGCGCGAACTAGCGGGGGTACCTACGAGCAGTACTTC. Translated: CASSEARTSGGTYEQYF.